The present entry profiles one T cell receptor (beta chain) with its context. The data originate from a study of shared clonotypes between healthy human individuals. Assay used: immunoSEQ multiplex PCR; TCRdb lists only in-frame clones, some missing. The sample holds about 2 million clones, 95% seen once. Sequenced: naive CD4+ T cells sorted from blood. Regarding subset: CD45RA+ positively selected. This receptor was identified in a man aged 18 to 30 in good health.

CDR3 DNA sequence: TGTGCCAGCAGAAGAGCGGGTTACGAGCAGTACTTC. Its translation is CASRRAGYEQYF. This chain uses TRBV7-8 with TRBJ2-7; maybe TRBD2 (6 bases). The CDR3 has 12 amino acids. V lost 6 bases, J lost 4 bases, and 10 bases lay in between. Germline CDR1 and CDR2: SGHVS and FQNEAQ.